This T cell receptor beta chain was identified in a study of blood T cell repertoires in COVID-19. Using immunoSEQ multiplex PCR, the repertoire was profiled, and TCRdb retains in-frame clones only, with some absent. The sample records 150,000 to 200,000 clones, roughly 86% being singletons. The CDR3 runs 15 residues. V shed 6 bases and J shed 5 bases, with 19 bases lying between them. Germline CDR1 is MNHEY and CDR2 is SVGAGI. The sequencing sample was made of peripheral blood. The TCR was taken from a woman between 25 and 40 years old with active or convalescent COVID-19. The chain recombines TRBV6-5 with TRBJ2-5; a weak D match, TRBD1 (6 bases). The chain's CDR3 is CASSWKSDSWETQYF. The CDR3 DNA follows: TGTGCCAGCAGCTGGAAATCGGACAGTTGGGAGACCCAGTACTTC.